This entry concerns a single TCR beta chain. This clonotype is medium-sized (0.01 to 0.1%) in terms of sample share. Its antigen target is currently unknown. There are no base qualities to consult, and no much larger clone falls within one base. These data belong to a study of T cell repertoires and leukemia-associated antigens (dated by TCRdb to the late 2010s). For context, the study as a whole: Per sample, about 5.1 to 6.6 million read pairs and about 3.3 to 5.0 million effective reads were obtained, for 15 million to 20 million effective reads in total. The study aimed to identify which antigen a TCR Vbeta21 clone previously found in CML patients recognizes, using in vitro peptide stimulation of healthy T cells. Broader findings and caveats from the paper: The antigen specificity and function of the expanded clones were not directly tested, and further investigation of both was required. Numbers of Vbeta genes (approximately 65), Jbeta genes (about 14), VDJ rearrangements and unique CDR3s did not differ significantly among the four groups.

Via the germline V gene (reference sequence), CDR1 is SGHKS and CDR2 YYEKEE. Deletion took 4 bases off V and 4 bases off J, with a span of 12 bases between the germline ends. The CDR3 runs 13 residues from the cysteine to the phenylalanine. Only the CDR3 portion is preserved as DNA: 39 bases, with reading frame beginning at the first base. CD3+ T cells were first rested overnight at 2.5 million to 3 million cells/mL in RPMI 1640 without fetal bovine serum. MACS immunomagnetic beads were used, per the manufacturer's instructions, to isolate CD3+ T cells from PBMCs. Total RNA was extracted from the cultured T cells using TRIzol reagent. 5' rapid amplification of cDNA ends (5'RACE) was used to amplify TCRbeta libraries from RNA. Library concentration and integrity were checked with Qubit, an Agilent instrument, and quantitative PCR before sequencing. A commercial service provider sequenced the qualified libraries on Illumina HiSeq or MiSeq. Processing in the source paper ran as follows. TCR sequences in each sample were identified with MiXCR version 1.8.2. To qualify, a clone needed a CDR3 longer than four amino acids, an in-frame nucleotide length, and no stop codon. A read counted as effective if the read contained the complete CDR3 structure. Expanded clones were validated by RT-PCR with 24 Vbeta primers, GeneScan spectratyping, and Sanger sequencing. TCRdb cleaned the public reads at Q25 with fastp, built clones with MiXCR and kept in-frame beta chains. Rows matching on CDR3 protein sequence are summarized as one entry with the most common DNA and genes. These V and J calls originate from TCRdb's pipeline instead of the authors' own analysis. The sample data list more than 12,000 distinct CDR3 sequences, and approximately 39% of these were observed just once. 7.5% to 10% of the sample is held by the ten biggest clonotypes.

Material for sequencing was CD3+ T cells sorted from blood and cultured. The sequence links TRBV5-5 to TRBJ2-7; the D gene is possibly TRBD1, with 6 bases matching. The clonotype comes from a female donor in good health. Here the CDR3 is given as CASSPEGDYEQYF. The sequenced DNA: TGTGCCAGCAGCCCCGAGGGGGATTACGAGCAGTACTTC. Beyond the CDR3, the reference TRBV5-5 and TRBJ2-7 genes provide the residues; the full variable domain reads: DAGVTQSPTHLIKTRGQQVTLRCSPISGHKSVSWYQQVLGQGPQFIFQYYEKEERGRGNFPDRFSARQFPNYSSELNVNALLLGDSALYLCASSPEGDYEQYFGPGTRLTVT.